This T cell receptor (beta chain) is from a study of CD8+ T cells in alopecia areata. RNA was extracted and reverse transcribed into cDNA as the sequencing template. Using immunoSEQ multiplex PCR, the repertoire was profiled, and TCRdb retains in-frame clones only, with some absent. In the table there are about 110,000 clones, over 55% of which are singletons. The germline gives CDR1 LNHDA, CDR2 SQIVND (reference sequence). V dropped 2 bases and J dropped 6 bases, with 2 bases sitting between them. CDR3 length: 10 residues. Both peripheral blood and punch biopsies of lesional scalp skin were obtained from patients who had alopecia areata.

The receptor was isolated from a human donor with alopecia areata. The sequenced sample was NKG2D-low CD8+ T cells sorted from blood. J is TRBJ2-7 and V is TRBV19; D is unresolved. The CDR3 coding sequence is TGTGCCAGTAGTATATCCGAGCAGTACTTC. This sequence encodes CASSISEQYF.